What follows describes a single T cell receptor (beta chain). The data were taken from a study of T-cell reconstitution after alpha-beta-depleted transplantation in children. Germline CDR1 LNHNV, CDR2 YYDKDF (reference sequence). The CDR3 is made up of 14 amino acids. The germline V and J ends were trimmed by 3 bases and 0 bases, with 6 bases remaining between them. For TCRbeta, the library was prepared with unique molecular identifiers. MiXCR, applied by TCRdb to the PCR reads, yields one record per CDR3 protein. The sample shows a few hundred thousand distinct CDR3 sequences, more than 9% of them seen only once.

The V and J genes are TRBV15 and TRBJ2-1, with unresolved D. The sequences come from peripheral blood, collected 180 days after TCRalphabeta/CD19-depleted stem cell transplant. This sequence was found in a male patient under 10 years old who had a stem cell transplant for chronic granulomatous disease, so the T cells may come from the graft donor. The CDR3 DNA sequence: TGTGCCACCAGCAGGGCTAACTCCTACAATGAGCAGTTCTTC. This codes for CATSRANSYNEQFF.